The next 3 T cell receptor beta chains were all read from a single sample in a study of OX40 agonist ivuxolimab in advanced cancers. Using immunoSEQ multiplex PCR, the repertoire was profiled, and TCRdb retains in-frame clones only, with some absent. The table shows 45,000 to 60,000 clones, with roughly nine tenths occurring only once. Here the sequenced sample was CD4+ or CD8+ T cells sorted from blood, taken in a trial of the OX40 agonist ivuxolimab. All receptors derive from an adult with an advanced solid tumor such as melanoma, head and neck, liver or kidney cancer.

The chain couples TRBV27 to TRBJ1-5; 9 bases are a match to TRBD1. V lost 5 bases, J lost 0 bases, and 14 bases stayed unmatched. CDR1 and CDR2 from the germline V gene are MNHEY and SMNVEV (reference sequence). The CDR3 spans 19 residues. The CDR3 protein is CASSPLGQGPEYSNQPQHF. CDR3 in DNA: TGTGCCAGCAGTCCCCTAGGACAGGGGCCGGAATATAGCAATCAGCCCCAGCATTTT.

The genes are TRBV6-1 and TRBJ2-5; 10 positions agree with TRBD1. This CDR3 is 13 amino acids long. Per the germline V gene, CDR1 is MNHNS and CDR2 is SASEGT. J lost 9 bases, V lost 4 bases, and 5 bases had no gene match. CDR3 in amino acids: CASSGRTGGSQYF. DNA for the CDR3: TGTGCCAGCAGTGGGAGGACAGGGGGTTCCCAGTACTTC.

J is TRBJ1-5 and V is TRBV5-1; maybe TRBD1 (6 bases). V was shortened by 0 bases and J by 5 bases, with 15 bases between the two germline ends. Germline V CDR1 and CDR2: SGHRS, YFSETQ. The CDR3 has 16 amino acids. CDR3 nucleotide sequence: TGCGCCAGCAGCTTGGGTGGGGGCGCATGGGATCAGCCCCAGCATTTT. Translating gives CASSLGGGAWDQPQHF.